One and the same sample provided the 5 T cell receptor beta chains below, sequenced in a study of cytomegalovirus exposure and HLA in healthy donors. The PCR made use of 60 Vbeta and 13 Jbeta primers. Profiled with immunoSEQ multiplex PCR; TCRdb holds only in-frame clones, not every one. The table has roughly 200,000 clones, approximately 79% seen once. The sequenced sample consisted of PBMCs. The receptors here all came from a man between 50 and 59 years old in good health and CMV-seronegative.

The rearrangement uses TRBV11-3 and TRBJ2-7; 7 bases match TRBD2. The CDR3 has 18 amino acids. In germline, CDR1 is SGHNT, CDR2 YENEEA. The junction had 14 bases not matched to a gene; V was cut back by 0 bases and J by 3 bases. The CDR3 sequence is CASSLEPGGRENIYEQYF. The CDR3 region has the DNA TGTGCCAGCAGCTTAGAACCGGGTGGGCGGGAGAATATCTACGAGCAGTACTTC.

The V call is TRBV28, the J call TRBJ2-1, with 10 bases matching TRBD2. The CDR3 length is 15 residues. V shed 5 bases and J 2 bases; nucleotides not matched to a gene: 3. Germline CDR1 reads MDHEN; CDR2 reads SYDVKM. CDR3 residues: CASSKTSGAYNEQFF. The CDR3 bases are TGTGCCAGCAGTAAAACTAGCGGGGCCTACAATGAGCAGTTCTTC.

This chain uses TRBV5-4 with TRBJ1-3, with a weak D call TRBD1 (5 bases). V lost 1 base to trimming and J lost 2 bases, with 7 bases between them. Germline lookup yields CDR1 SGHNT and CDR2 YYREEE (reference sequence). The CDR3 length is 14 residues. DNA for the CDR3: TGTGCCAGCAGCTTGTGGGGGGCTGGAAACACCATATATTTT. The encoded protein is CASSLWGAGNTIYF. Complete variable domain (other parts from reference TRBV5-4 and TRBJ1-3): ETGVTQSPTHLIKTRGQQVTLRCSSQSGHNTVSWYQQALGQGPQFIFQYYREEENGRGNFPPRFSGLQFPNYSSELNVNALELDDSALYLCASSLWGAGNTIYFGEGSWLTVV.

This sequence joins TRBV27 and TRBJ1-2; D is perhaps TRBD1 (6 bases). The V gene lost 3 bases and the J gene lost 4 bases, with 9 bases spanning the gap. The CDR3 runs to 13 residues. Per germline, CDR1 MNHEY and CDR2 SMNVEV (reference sequence). CDR3 residues: CASSLDSGYGYTF. CDR3 bases: TGTGCCAGCAGTTTGGACAGTGGCTATGGCTACACCTTC.

This rearrangement joins TRBV6-5 to TRBJ2-1, with 8 bases matching TRBD1. V gave up 3 bases and J gave up 6 bases; unmatched junction bases: 10. The CDR3 sequence is 16 residues long. Germline values: CDR1 MNHEY, CDR2 SVGAGI. The CDR3, as DNA: TGTGCCAGCAGTTATATCCCGCAGGGGGCAAGCAATGAGCAGTTCTTC. Its translation is CASSYIPQGASNEQFF.